This T cell receptor (beta chain) was captured in a study of shared T cell receptors in the human thymus. The CDR3 contains 20 residues. Trimming removed 5 bases from V and 4 bases from J; junction bases left unmatched: 23. CDR1 and CDR2 (germline): SQVTM, ANQGSEA. TCRdb keeps only in-frame clones here, not all; method: immunoSEQ multiplex PCR. The sample holds approximately 760,000 clones; approximately 85% are singletons and the top ten take roughly 0.01%. This sample also appeared in a second study, on human thymus T cells. That paper states: Thymus was obtained from resections taken during corrective heart surgery. Thymic repertoires from unrelated individuals overlapped highly, related research reported.

The receptor was isolated from a girl under three years old with a congenital heart defect. Sample: thymocytes. The chain combines TRBV29-1 with TRBJ2-3; TRBD1 agrees at 11 bases. Written as DNA, the CDR3 is TGCAGCGTTAAGAACTTTGCCCTAGGCGGGACAGGGGGTTTGGCAGATACGCAGTATTTT. Translation: CSVKNFALGGTGGLADTQYF.